Below are 3 T cell receptor beta chains sequenced from a single sample in a study of early T cells in non-severe SARS-CoV-2 infection. From the 5' RACE reads, TCRdb called clonotypes with MiXCR, one entry per CDR3 protein. Here the sample spans 45,000 or so distinct CDR3 sequences, 20% to 25% being singletons. Source: whole blood, taken at baseline. Every receptor here comes from an adult who was a healthcare worker with PCR-confirmed SARS-CoV-2 infection or an uninfected control (not recorded which).

The CDR3 protein is CASSFGTRIEKLFF. CDR3 bases: TGTGCCAGCAGCTTTGGAACGCGGATTGAAAAACTGTTTTTT. V gene TRBV11-2 combines with J gene TRBJ1-4, with D hard to call. The CDR3 loop spans 14 amino acids. The germline V and J ends were trimmed by 3 bases and 7 bases, with 12 bases remaining between them. Germline CDR1 SGHAT, CDR2 FQNNGV. Full variable domain (rest looked up from reference TRBV11-2 and TRBJ1-4): EAGVAQSPRYKIIEKRQSVAFWCNPISGHATLYWYQQILGQGPKLLIQFQNNGVVDDSQLPKDRFSAERLKGVDSTLKIQPAKLEDSAVYLCASSFGTRIEKLFFGSGTQLSVL.

The CDR3 nucleotides are TGTGCCAGCAGCCCGGGGGACACTTCCTACGAGCAGTACTTC. It is translated as CASSPGDTSYEQYF. V is TRBV5-4 and J is TRBJ2-7, with D perhaps matching TRBD1 or TRBD2 (6 bases each). The germline V gene has CDR1 SGHNT and CDR2 YYREEE (reference sequence). V lost 4 bases, J lost 1 base, and 12 bases lay in between. The CDR3 is 14 residues long.

V is TRBV3-1 and J is TRBJ1-5; a possible D gene is TRBD1 (5 bases). Trimming took 2 bases from V and 3 from J, leaving 11 bases between them. This CDR3 is built from 15 residues. Germline values: CDR1 LGHDT, CDR2 YNNKEL (reference sequence). As DNA, the CDR3 is TGTGCCAGCAGCCAAAACCGGGACGTCAATCAGCCCCAGCATTTT. Encoded protein: CASSQNRDVNQPQHF.